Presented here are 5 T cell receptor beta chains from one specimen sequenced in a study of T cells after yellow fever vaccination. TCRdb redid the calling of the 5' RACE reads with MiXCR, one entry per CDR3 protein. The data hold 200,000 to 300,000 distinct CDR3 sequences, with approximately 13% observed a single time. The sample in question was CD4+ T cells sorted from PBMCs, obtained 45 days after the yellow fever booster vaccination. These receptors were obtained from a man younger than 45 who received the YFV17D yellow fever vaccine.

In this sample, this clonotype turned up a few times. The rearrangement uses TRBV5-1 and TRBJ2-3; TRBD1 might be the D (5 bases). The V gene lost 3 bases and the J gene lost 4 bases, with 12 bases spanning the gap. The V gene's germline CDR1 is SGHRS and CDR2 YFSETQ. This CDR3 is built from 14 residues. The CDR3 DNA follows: TGCGCCAGCAGCTATGCCCAGGGTGCAGATACGCAGTATTTT. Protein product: CASSYAQGADTQYF.

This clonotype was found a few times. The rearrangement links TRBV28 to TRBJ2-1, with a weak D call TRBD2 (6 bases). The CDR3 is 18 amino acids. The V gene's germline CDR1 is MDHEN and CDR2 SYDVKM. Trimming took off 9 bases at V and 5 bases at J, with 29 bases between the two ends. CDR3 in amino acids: CASSQPGSSEGVHNEQFF. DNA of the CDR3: TGTGCCAGTAGTCAACCCGGGAGTTCCGAGGGAGTCCACAATGAGCAGTTCTTC.

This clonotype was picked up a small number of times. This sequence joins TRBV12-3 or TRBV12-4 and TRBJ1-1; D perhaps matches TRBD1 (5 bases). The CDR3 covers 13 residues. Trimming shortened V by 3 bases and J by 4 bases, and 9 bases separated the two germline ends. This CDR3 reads CASSFVGTTEAFF. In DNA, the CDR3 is TGTGCCAGCAGTTTCGTAGGGACCACTGAAGCTTTCTTT.

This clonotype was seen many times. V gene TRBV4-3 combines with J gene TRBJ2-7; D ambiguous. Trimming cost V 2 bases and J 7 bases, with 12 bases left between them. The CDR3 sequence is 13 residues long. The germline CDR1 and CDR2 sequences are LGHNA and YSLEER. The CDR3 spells CASSQIDGREQYF. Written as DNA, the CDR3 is TGCGCCAGCAGCCAAATTGATGGGCGTGAGCAGTACTTC.

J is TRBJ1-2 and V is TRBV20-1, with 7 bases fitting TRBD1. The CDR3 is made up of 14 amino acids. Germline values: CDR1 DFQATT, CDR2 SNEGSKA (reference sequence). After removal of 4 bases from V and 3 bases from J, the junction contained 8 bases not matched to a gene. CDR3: CSATTGGQHYGYTF. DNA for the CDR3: TGCAGTGCTACTACTGGGGGACAGCACTATGGCTACACCTTC.